Each of the 20 T cell receptor beta chains below was sequenced from the same sample in a study of cytomegalovirus exposure and HLA in healthy donors. Use of 60 Vbeta and 13 Jbeta primers characterized the PCR. TCRdb's copy holds only in-frame clones and misses some; the assay was immunoSEQ multiplex PCR. Of 95,000 to 150,000 clones listed, more than 60% are singletons. Sequencing input: PBMCs. The receptors come from a woman in her thirties or forties in good health and CMV-seronegative.

The chain employs TRBV7-2 and TRBJ1-1, with D tentatively TRBD1 (5 bases). The CDR3 sequence is 15 residues long. The V end lost 5 bases, the J end lost 4 bases, and 17 bases lay between the germline ends. CDR1 is SGHTA, CDR2 FQGNSA, per germline. The CDR3 bases are TGTGCCAGCAGCCCAGTACAGACCGGGGGCACTGAAGCTTTCTTT. Encoded protein: CASSPVQTGGTEAFF.

This clone has more than one count but fewer than ten. The genes are TRBV2 and TRBJ1-2, with TRBD1 as a possible D gene (5 bases). Germline V CDR1 and CDR2: SNHLY, FYNNEI. V was pared by 7 bases and J by 0 bases, with 12 bases between. This CDR3 contains 14 residues. CDR3 protein: CASMAGLANYGYTF. The CDR3 DNA follows: TGTGCCAGCATGGCAGGGCTAGCTAACTATGGCTACACCTTC. Full variable domain (missing parts from reference TRBV2 and TRBJ1-2): EPEVTQTPSHQVTQMGQEVILRCVPISNHLYFYWYRQILGQKVEFLVSFYNNEISEKSEIFDDQFSVERPDGSNFTLKIRSTKLEDSAMYFCASMAGLANYGYTFGSGTRLTVV.

The sample holds a few counts of this clone. This chain links TRBV4-3 with TRBJ2-5; 13 nucleotides line up with TRBD2. This CDR3 is built from 15 residues. V lost 5 bases and J lost 4; bases outside the gene matches: 4. Germline assignment: CDR1 LGHNA and CDR2 YSLEER. CDR3: CASSAGLAGRETQYF. CDR3 nucleotides: TGCGCCAGCAGCGCGGGACTAGCGGGACGAGAGACCCAGTACTTC.

The chain couples TRBV29-1 to TRBJ2-7; 7 bases are shared with TRBD2. V lost 4 bases, J lost 2 bases, and 5 bases stayed unmatched. Germline V gives CDR1 SQVTM, CDR2 ANQGSEA. CDR3 length: 13 amino acids. CDR3 nucleotides: TGCAGCGTTGTGTCTAGCGGAACCTACGAGCAGTACTTC. It translates to CSVVSSGTYEQYF.

This chain connects TRBV5-8 to TRBJ2-5, with D unclear. TRBJ2-7 explains the end of the DNA better; the J call may be wrong. Germline values: CDR1 SGHTS, CDR2 YDEGEE. The CDR3 has 15 amino acids. Here the CDR3 DNA reads TGTGCCAGCAGCTTGGGGGCGCACACCTCCTACGAGCAGTACTTC. It codes for CASSLGAHTSYEQYF.

Turning to this clone: The sample has other DNA sequences that encode this CDR3 too. The chain combines TRBV5-6 with TRBJ1-1; 7 bases are a match to TRBD1. The germline V gene has CDR1 SGHDT and CDR2 YYEEEE. The V gene end was trimmed by 4 bases and the J gene end by 8 bases; junction bases not matched to a gene: 2. The CDR3 is 11 residues long. The CDR3 loop is CASSLTGEAFF. CDR3 nucleotide sequence: TGTGCCAGCAGCCTGACAGGGGAAGCTTTCTTT. Full variable domain (outside the CDR3, taken from reference TRBV5-6 and TRBJ1-1): DAGVTQSPTHLIKTRGQQVTLRCSPKSGHDTVSWYQQALGQGPQFIFQYYEEEERQRGNFPDRFSGHQFPNYSSELNVNALLLGDSALYLCASSLTGEAFFGQGTRLTVV.

The table lists this clone with a few counts. The gene calls are TRBV5-3 and TRBJ2-3, with 9 bases fitting TRBD2. TRBV5-3 is an ORF, and what it does is uncertain. The CDR3 has 15 amino acids. The V and J ends lost 1 base and 1 base, in that order; junction bases with no gene match: 1. This CDR3 is CARSLRLAGTDTQYF. CDR3 bases: TGTGCCAGAAGCTTGCGACTAGCGGGCACAGATACGCAGTATTTT.

The CDR3 nucleotides are TGTGCCAGCAACCCAACAGACGAAAAAGATACGCAGTATTTT. Amino acids: CASNPTDEKDTQYF. This chain links TRBV9 with TRBJ2-3; D is unresolved. The CDR3 is 14 residues long. Trimming cost V 6 bases and J 5 bases, with 16 bases left between them. Germline assignment: CDR1 SGDLS and CDR2 YYNGEE.

This chain connects TRBV21-1 to TRBJ1-5; TRBD1, as called in the table, went unchecked against the DNA. TRBV21-1 is shown as a pseudogene. This CDR3 spans 17 amino acids. This CDR3 reads CASSNLGQGEGNQPQHF. In DNA form, the CDR3 reads TGTGCCAGCAGCAATTTGGGCCAGGGCGAGGGCAATCAGCCCCAGCATTTT.

The rearrangement links TRBV10-2 to TRBJ1-4; D remains unclear. V shed 6 bases and J shed 5 bases, with 10 bases lying between them. In germline, CDR1 is WSHSY, CDR2 SAAADI. The CDR3 loop spans 13 amino acids. The CDR3 nucleotides are TGCGCCAGCAGGCTGTTTCAGAATGAAAAACTGTTTTTT. Translating it yields CASRLFQNEKLFF.

The J gene is TRBJ1-2, the V gene TRBV2; 10 bases are shared with TRBD1. The V gene's germline CDR1 is SNHLY and CDR2 FYNNEI. V lost 5 bases, J lost 8 bases, and 8 bases stayed unmatched. This CDR3 has 14 amino acids. The CDR3, as DNA: TGTGCCAGCAGTTCCGAGACAGGGGGCGACGGCTACACCTTC. It encodes CASSSETGGDGYTF.

This clone has just one count. The V and J genes are TRBV4-1 and TRBJ1-2; 11 bases fit TRBD1. In germline, CDR1 is MGHRA, CDR2 YSYEKL. This CDR3 region has 16 residues. The V gene end was trimmed by 1 base and the J gene end by 4 bases; junction bases not matched to a gene: 5. CDR3 sequence: CASSQARTGGPYGYTF. The CDR3 nucleotides are TGCGCCAGCAGCCAAGCTAGGACAGGGGGCCCCTATGGCTACACCTTC.

A few counts support this clone. CDR3 in DNA: TGCGCCAGCAGCCAAGATTTCGGGGGGCGCACAGATACGCAGTATTTT. Encoded protein: CASSQDFGGRTDTQYF. The chain combines TRBV4-1 with TRBJ2-3; weak D call: TRBD2 (7 bases). CDR1 and CDR2 from the germline V gene are MGHRA and YSYEKL. This CDR3 region has 16 residues. Trimming shortened V by 0 bases and J by 1 base, and 11 bases separated the two germline ends.

The CDR3 protein is CASSVRTGNYGYTF. CDR3 sequence (DNA): TGTGCCAGCAGCGTGAGGACAGGGAACTATGGCTACACCTTC. The V call is TRBV9, the J call TRBJ1-2; 8 nucleotides agree with TRBD1. The CDR3 is 14 amino acids. After removal of 2 bases from V and 2 bases from J, the junction contained 2 bases not matched to a gene. Germline-derived CDR1 and CDR2 are SGDLS and YYNGEE.

The gene calls are TRBV4-1 and TRBJ2-7, with a tentative D call TRBD2 (5 bases). Germline CDR1 and CDR2: MGHRA and YSYEKL. This CDR3 region has 15 residues. The germline V and J ends were trimmed by 2 bases and 7 bases, with 18 bases remaining between them. The CDR3 spells CASSQSPGVLREQYF. In nucleotides, the CDR3 is TGCGCCAGCAGCCAAAGCCCCGGGGTCTTGAGGGAGCAGTACTTC.

The gene calls are TRBV27 and TRBJ2-5; D is possibly TRBD1 (6 bases). The length of the CDR3 is 13 residues. Trimming cost V 6 bases and J 2 bases, with 10 bases left between them. Germline CDR1 is MNHEY and CDR2 is SMNVEV (reference sequence). CDR3 nucleotide sequence: TGTGCCAGCAGCCTACAGGGACAAGAGACCCAGTACTTC. Protein: CASSLQGQETQYF.

In nucleotides, the CDR3 is TGCGCCAGCAGCTTGACTACGAGCGGTGTCTACACCTTC. It yields the protein CASSLTTSGVYTF. The chain employs TRBV5-1 and TRBJ1-2, with no clear D. Germline lookup yields CDR1 SGHRS and CDR2 YFSETQ. Trimming shortened V by 1 base and J by 10 bases, and 14 bases separated the two germline ends. The CDR3 runs to 13 residues.

This clone has just one count. The chain couples TRBV30 to TRBJ2-2; 8 nucleotides agree with TRBD2. J lost 3 bases, V lost 3 bases, and 6 bases had no gene match. The CDR3 runs 15 residues. Germline CDR1 and CDR2: GTSNPN and SVGIG (reference sequence). The CDR3 spells CAWRTGTRDTGELFF. CDR3 DNA sequence: TGTGCCTGGAGGACGGGGACTAGGGACACCGGGGAGCTGTTTTTT.

The chain carries TRBV7-3 and TRBJ1-2; 7 positions match TRBD1. The CDR3 runs 15 residues. The germline V gene has CDR1 SGHTA and CDR2 FQGTGA. Trimming took 2 bases from V and 2 from J; bases not matched to a gene: 5. CDR3 region: CASSLGPTGNYGYTF. The CDR3 region has the DNA TGTGCCAGCAGCTTAGGTCCGACAGGGAACTATGGCTACACCTTC.

The chain has TRBV19 and TRBJ1-2; 10 bases are a match to TRBD1. The V gene end was trimmed by 3 bases and the J gene end by 6 bases; junction bases not matched to a gene: 10. From germline, CDR1 is LNHDA and CDR2 SQIVND (reference sequence). The CDR3 loop spans 16 amino acids. CDR3 protein: CASSIRGTGVRDGYTF. In DNA, the CDR3 is TGTGCCAGTAGTATTCGCGGGACAGGGGTTCGGGATGGCTACACCTTC.